Listed here is a single T cell receptor (beta chain). What it recognizes is unknown. These data come from a study of shared clonotypes between healthy human individuals. Notes on the study in general: It was observed that 5% to 6.5% of naive CD4 clonotypes were shared across a handful of donors.

Only in-frame clones appear in the TCRdb table, and some are missing; sequencing was by immunoSEQ multiplex PCR. Of around 2,100,000 clones listed, around 96% were seen once; the top ten hold 0.9% to 1.5%. The germline V gene has CDR1 GTSNPN and CDR2 SVGIG (reference sequence). Trimming left V 5 bases short and J 3 bases short, with 11 bases between. The CDR3 loop spans 12 amino acids. Naive CD8 cells, CD45RO-negative and positively selected for CCR7, excluded terminally differentiated effector memory CD45RA+ cells. The receptor's source is a man aged 18 to 29 in good health. Sequenced material: naive CD8+ T cells sorted from blood. The chain carries TRBV30 and TRBJ2-7; no clear D gene. Here the CDR3 reads CAWDIGGYEQYF. Here the CDR3 DNA reads TGTGCCTGGGACATCGGCGGCTACGAGCAGTACTTC.